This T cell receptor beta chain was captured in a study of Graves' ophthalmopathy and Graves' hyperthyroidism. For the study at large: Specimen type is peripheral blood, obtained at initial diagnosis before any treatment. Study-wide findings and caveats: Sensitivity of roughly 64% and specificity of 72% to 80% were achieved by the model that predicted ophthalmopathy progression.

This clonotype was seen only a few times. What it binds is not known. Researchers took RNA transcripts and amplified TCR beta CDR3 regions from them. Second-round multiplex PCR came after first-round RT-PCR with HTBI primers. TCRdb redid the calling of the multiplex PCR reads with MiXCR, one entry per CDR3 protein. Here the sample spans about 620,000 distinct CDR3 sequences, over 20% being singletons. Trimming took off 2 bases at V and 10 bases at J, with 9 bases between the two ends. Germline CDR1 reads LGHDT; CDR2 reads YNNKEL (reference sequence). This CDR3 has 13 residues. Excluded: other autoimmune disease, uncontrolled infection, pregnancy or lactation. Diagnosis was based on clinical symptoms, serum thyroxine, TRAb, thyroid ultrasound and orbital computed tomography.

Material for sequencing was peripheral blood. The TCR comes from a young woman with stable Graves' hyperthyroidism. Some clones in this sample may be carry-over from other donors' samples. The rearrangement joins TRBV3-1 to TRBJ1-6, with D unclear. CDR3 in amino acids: CASSQSLGSPLHF. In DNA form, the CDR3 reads TGTGCCAGCAGCCAATCCCTGGGATCACCCCTCCACTTT.